This T cell receptor (beta chain) comes out of a study of shared clonotypes between healthy human individuals. A note on this clone: Its antigen remains unidentified. This sample also contains other DNA sequences that code for the same CDR3.

Broader study findings: Donor clonotype sharing was expected to depend on sequencing depth. In having few donors, the study represented limited genetic and exposure-history diversity.

The CDR3 is 14 residues long. The V gene's germline CDR1 is MGHDK and CDR2 SYGVNS. V was pared by 8 bases and J by 7 bases, with 20 bases between. The input for sorted-subset replicate PCRs was roughly 180 ng DNA, tens of thousands of T cell genomes. Clones were sequenced by immunoSEQ multiplex PCR, and TCRdb holds only the in-frame ones, with some missing. Of some 690,000 clones in the sample, roughly 91% were seen once. The sequence derives from a man between 18 and 29 years old in good health. Some clones in this sample may be carry-over from other donors' samples. The sequenced sample was memory CD8+ T cells from PBMCs. The subset: CD45RO+ cells pooled with CCR7-negative TemRA cells. This chain connects TRBV25-1 to TRBJ1-2, with D possibly being TRBD1 (6 bases). The CDR3 is CASGWGGGGTGYTF. The CDR3 coding sequence is TGTGCCAGCGGGTGGGGGGGCGGGGGCACTGGCTACACCTTC.